These 14 T cell receptor beta chains originate from one sample sequenced in a study of blood T cell repertoires in COVID-19. The data were produced by immunoSEQ multiplex PCR, yet TCRdb's version contains in-frame clones alone and is incomplete. Here the sample spans fewer than 150,000 clones, over 70% being singletons. The sample was peripheral blood. All receptors derive from a man between 65 and 85 years old with acute or convalescent COVID-19.

This clone turned up a few times. This chain connects TRBV6-5 to TRBJ1-3, with a weak D call TRBD1 (6 bases). The germline V gene encodes CDR1 MNHEY and CDR2 SVGAGI. This CDR3 spans 15 amino acids. The ends were cut back, 7 bases at V and 0 bases at J, with 13 bases in the middle. In nucleotides, the CDR3 is TGTGCCAGCATCCGGACAGCGAGCTCTGGAAACACCATATATTTT. This encodes CASIRTASSGNTIYF.

This clone was recorded a few times. Different DNA sequences within this sample yield the same CDR3. The chain carries TRBV5-1 and TRBJ1-1; 9 bases map to TRBD1. The CDR3 extends over 14 amino acids. The V segment lost 4 bases and the J segment 1 base; nucleotides outside the gene matches: 2. Looked up from germline, CDR1 is SGHRS and CDR2 is YFSETQ. This CDR3 is CASSRGQGNTEAFF. DNA of the CDR3: TGCGCCAGCAGCAGGGGACAGGGGAACACTGAAGCTTTCTTT.

The chain recombines TRBV11-3 with TRBJ2-3; 14 positions agree with TRBD2. There are 16 residues in the CDR3. Trimming took 5 bases from V and 5 from J; bases not matched to a gene: 6. Germline lookup yields CDR1 SGHNT and CDR2 YENEEA. The CDR3 nucleotides read TGTGCCAGCAGCGTCGGACTAGCGGGGGGCAGAGATACGCAGTATTTT. Translated, it gives CASSVGLAGGRDTQYF.

The chain combines TRBV30 with TRBJ1-6; D unresolved. Deletions cut 0 bases from V and 7 bases from J, with 10 bases between. This CDR3 is 14 amino acids long. The germline V gene encodes CDR1 GTSNPN and CDR2 SVGIG (reference sequence). In DNA form, the CDR3 reads TGTGCCTGGAGTGTACTAGGTGGGAATTCACCCCTCCACTTT. It is translated as CAWSVLGGNSPLHF.

The V call is TRBV7-9, the J call TRBJ2-5, with TRBD2 identical over 10 bases. This CDR3 is 17 amino acids long. Losses at the gene ends were 0 bases for V and 4 bases for J; bases not matched to a gene: 8. Germline V gives CDR1 SEHNR, CDR2 FQNEAQ (reference sequence). The CDR3 spells CASSLALSGGAPETQYF. Written as DNA, the CDR3 is TGTGCCAGCAGCTTAGCGTTGAGCGGGGGGGCCCCAGAGACCCAGTACTTC. The entire variable domain, with the rest obtained from reference TRBV7-9 and TRBJ2-5, is as follows: DTGVSQNPRHKITKRGQNVTFRCDPISEHNRLYWYRQTLGQGPEFLTYFQNEAQLEKSRLLSDRFSAERPKGSFSTLEIQRTEQGDSAMYLCASSLALSGGAPETQYFGPGTRLLVL.

The rearrangement uses TRBV4-2 and TRBJ2-3; the D gene is possibly TRBD2 (5 bases). The CDR3 consists of 17 residues. The V and J ends lost 4 bases and 2 bases respectively, with 19 bases between them. The V gene's germline CDR1 is LGHNA and CDR2 YNFKEQ. The CDR3: CASSPRLGPGSTDTQYF. CDR3 bases: TGTGCCAGCAGCCCAAGACTGGGTCCGGGGTCCACAGATACGCAGTATTTT.

V is TRBV4-2 and J is TRBJ1-2, with D uncertain. V lost 6 bases, J lost 0 bases, and 14 bases lay in between. CDR3 size: 15 residues. Germline loops: CDR1 LGHNA, CDR2 YNFKEQ. CDR3 in DNA: TGTGCCAGCAGAGAAATTACAGCCACTAACTATGGCTACACCTTC. Translating it yields CASREITATNYGYTF.

This clone has more than one count but fewer than ten. The V call is TRBV7-7, the J call TRBJ2-7; D is perhaps TRBD1 (5 bases). The CDR3 is 15 residues long. V shed 1 base and J shed 5 bases, with 15 bases lying between them. Germline CDR1 and CDR2: SSHAT and FNYEAQ (reference sequence). The CDR3 is CASSLGVAGSHEQYF. The CDR3 nucleotides read TGTGCCAGCAGCTTAGGGGTGGCAGGGTCCCACGAGCAGTACTTC.

The rearrangement links TRBV10-3 to TRBJ1-2; 7 bases are shared with TRBD1. CDR3 length: 11 residues. CDR1 is ENHRY, CDR2 SYGVKD, per germline. V lost 6 bases and J lost 10; bases outside the gene matches: 5. This CDR3 reads CAISTGTDYTF. The CDR3 region has the DNA TGTGCCATCAGCACCGGGACAGACTACACCTTC.

V usage is TRBV5-6 and J usage is TRBJ1-2; unclear D gene. The germline V and J ends were trimmed by 0 bases and 7 bases, with 7 bases remaining between them. CDR1 SGHDT and CDR2 YYEEEE come from the germline V gene. CDR3 length: 12 residues. This chain's CDR3 is CASSLGPGGYTF. Here the CDR3 DNA reads TGTGCCAGCAGCTTGGGACCGGGTGGCTACACCTTC.

This chain's CDR3 is CASSPATGANVLTF. The CDR3 DNA is TGCGCCAGCAGCCCCGCGACTGGGGCCAACGTCCTGACTTTC. The J gene is TRBJ2-6, the V gene TRBV5-1; D is ambiguous. Deletions cut 4 bases from V and 2 bases from J, with 7 bases between. The V gene's germline CDR1 is SGHRS and CDR2 YFSETQ. The CDR3 is 14 amino acids.

The rearrangement uses TRBV6-5 and TRBJ1-1, with D tentatively TRBD1 (6 bases). V was pared by 6 bases and J by 3 bases, with 14 bases between. Germline V gene data show CDR1 as MNHEY and CDR2 as SVGAGI. The CDR3 runs 14 residues. The CDR3 sequence: CASSLQGEYTEAFF. DNA for the CDR3: TGTGCCAGCAGCCTACAGGGAGAGTACACTGAAGCTTTCTTT.

V usage is TRBV13 and J usage is TRBJ1-3; the D gene is possibly TRBD1 (5 bases). Trimming removed 4 bases from V and 0 bases from J, with 13 bases in between. Per the germline V gene, CDR1 is PRHDT and CDR2 is FYEKMQ (reference sequence). CDR3 length: 16 amino acids. The CDR3 loop is CASSSLRDSSGNTIYF. The CDR3 DNA reads TGTGCCAGCAGCTCCTTACGGGACTCCTCTGGAAACACCATATATTTT.

CDR3 amino acids: CSVRTSGSGAQYF. CDR3 in DNA: TGCAGCGTTCGGACTAGCGGCTCGGGGGCCCAGTACTTC. The rearrangement links TRBV29-1 to TRBJ2-5, with TRBD2 matching over 10 bases. This CDR3 comprises 13 residues. Looked up from germline, CDR1 is SQVTM and CDR2 is ANQGSEA. J was trimmed by 9 bases and V by 5 bases; bases with no gene match: 9.